The present entry profiles one TCR beta chain with its context. Its matching antigen is unknown. Brentuximab vedotin exposure varied among the patients, all of whom had relapsed after autologous stem cell transplantation. Reported best responses ranged across complete response, partial response or progressive disease. CDR3 length: 14 amino acids. CDR1 SGHVS and CDR2 FQNEAQ come from the germline V gene. After removal of 5 bases from V and 6 bases from J, the junction contained 7 bases not matched to a gene. Profiling relied on immunoSEQ multiplex PCR, and the TCRdb table lists in-frame clones only, not all of them. The table records around 25,000 clones, roughly 62% of them present only once. These data originate in a study of PD-1 blockade in classical Hodgkin lymphoma. Study results and limitations: When nivolumab was started under 1 year after ASCT, patients were excluded. Baseline TCR diversity was reportedly lower in newly diagnosed patients than in healthy donors. It was reported as lower still in relapsed/refractory patients.

Sequenced here: peripheral blood mononuclear cells (PBMCs), sampled before the second cycle of nivolumab. This receptor was identified in a human donor with classical Hodgkin lymphoma. The chain links TRBV7-8 to TRBJ1-5; TRBD1 aligns across 7 bases. CDR3 loop: CASSTRTGGQPQHF. CDR3 sequence (DNA): TGTGCCAGCAGCACCCGGACAGGCGGTCAGCCCCAGCATTTT. Full variable domain (rest looked up from reference TRBV7-8 and TRBJ1-5): GAGVSQSPRYKVAKRGQDVALRCDPISGHVSLFWYQQALGQGPEFLTYFQNEAQLDKSGLPSDRFFAERPEGSVSTLKIQRTQQEDSAVYLCASSTRTGGQPQHFGDGTRLSIL.